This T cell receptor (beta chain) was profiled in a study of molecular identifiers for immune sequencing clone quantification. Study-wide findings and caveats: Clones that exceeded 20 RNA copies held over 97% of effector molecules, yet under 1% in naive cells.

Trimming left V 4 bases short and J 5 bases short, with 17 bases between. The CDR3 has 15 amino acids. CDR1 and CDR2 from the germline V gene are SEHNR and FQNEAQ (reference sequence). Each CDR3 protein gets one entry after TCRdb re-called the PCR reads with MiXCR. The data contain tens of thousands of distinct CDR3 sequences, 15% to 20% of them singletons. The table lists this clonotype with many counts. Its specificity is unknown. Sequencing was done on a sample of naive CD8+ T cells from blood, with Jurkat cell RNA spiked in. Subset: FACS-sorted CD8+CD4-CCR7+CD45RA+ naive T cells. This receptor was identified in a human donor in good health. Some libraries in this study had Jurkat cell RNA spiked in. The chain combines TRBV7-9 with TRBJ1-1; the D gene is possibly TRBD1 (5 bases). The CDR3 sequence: CASSSQGDSLTEAFF. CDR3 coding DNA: TGTGCCAGCAGCTCCCAGGGCGATTCATTGACTGAAGCTTTCTTT.